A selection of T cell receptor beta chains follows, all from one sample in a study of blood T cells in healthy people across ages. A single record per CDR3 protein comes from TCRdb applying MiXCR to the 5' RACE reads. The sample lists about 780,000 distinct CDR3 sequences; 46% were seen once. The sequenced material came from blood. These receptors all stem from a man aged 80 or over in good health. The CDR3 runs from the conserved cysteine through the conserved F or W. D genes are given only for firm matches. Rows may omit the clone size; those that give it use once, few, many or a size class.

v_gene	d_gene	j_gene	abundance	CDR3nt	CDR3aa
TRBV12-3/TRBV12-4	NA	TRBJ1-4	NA	TGTGCCAGCAGTGGGGGTGGGGCGGTAAATGAAAAACTGTTTTTT	CASSGGGAVNEKLFF
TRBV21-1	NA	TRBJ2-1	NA	TGTGCCAGCGGGGGACTCTACAATGAGCAGTTCTTC	CASGGLYNEQFF
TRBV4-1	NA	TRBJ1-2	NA	TGCGCCAGCAGCCAAGGGCCCCCTACAAGGGCAAATACCTATGGCTACACCTTC	CASSQGPPTRANTYGYTF
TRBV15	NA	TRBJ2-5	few	TGTGCCACCAGCAGAGACGAAGCGGACCAAGAGACCCAGTACTTC	CATSRDEADQETQYF
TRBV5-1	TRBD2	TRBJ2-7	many	TGCGCCAGCAGCTTGTGGGGTAGCGGGAGCTCCTACGAGCAGTACTTC	CASSLWGSGSSYEQYF
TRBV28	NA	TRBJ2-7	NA	TGTGCCAGCAGTTTTCCACGAACGGGGTTCTCCTACGAGCAGTACTTC	CASSFPRTGFSYEQYF
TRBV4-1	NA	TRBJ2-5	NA	TGCGCCAGCAGCCAAGGACGGATCCAAGAGACCCAGTACTTC	CASSQGRIQETQYF
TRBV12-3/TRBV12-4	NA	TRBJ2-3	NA	TGTGCCAGCAAAAGTCCGGGAGATACGCAGTATTTT	CASKSPGDTQYF
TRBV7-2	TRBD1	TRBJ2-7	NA	TGTGCCAGCAGCTTATATCCCCCGGACAGGGGGTACGAGCAGTACTTC	CASSLYPPDRGYEQYF
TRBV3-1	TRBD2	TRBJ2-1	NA	TGTGCCAACAGCCAACCGACCGGGACTAGCGGGAAAGTAGTTAATTCGCAGTTCTTC	CANSQPTGTSGKVVNSQFF
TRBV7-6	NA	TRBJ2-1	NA	TGTGCCAGCAGCTTAGCTAGCGTTTACAATGAGCAGTTCTTC	CASSLASVYNEQFF
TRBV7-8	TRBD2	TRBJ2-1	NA	TGTGCCAGCAGCTCCGGGACTAGCGCACGATCCTACAATGAGCAGTTCTTC	CASSSGTSARSYNEQFF
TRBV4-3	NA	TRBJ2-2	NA	TGCGCCAGCAGCCGGCAACCCGGGACAAGCACCGGGGAGCTGTTTTTT	CASSRQPGTSTGELFF
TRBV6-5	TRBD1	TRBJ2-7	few	TGTGCCAGCAGTTACTCAGGGGACAGGAGCTACGAGCAGTACTTC	CASSYSGDRSYEQYF
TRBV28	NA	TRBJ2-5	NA	TGTGCCAGCCCCCTCCTGGAGACCCAGTACTTC	CASPLLETQYF
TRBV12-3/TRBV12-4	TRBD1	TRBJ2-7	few	TGTGCCAGCAGTCGATGGACAGGGGCCTACGAGCAGTACTTC	CASSRWTGAYEQYF
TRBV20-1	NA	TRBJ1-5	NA	TGCAGTGCTCTCCCAGGGGTAGGCAATCAGCCCCAGCATTTT	CSALPGVGNQPQHF
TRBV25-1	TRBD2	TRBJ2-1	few	TGTGCCAGCAGTGCCCGAGCTAGCGGGGGGATGACCTACAATGAGCAGTTCTTC	CASSARASGGMTYNEQFF
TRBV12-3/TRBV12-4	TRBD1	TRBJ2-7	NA	TGTGCCAGCAGTCCGACTCCGGGACAGGGATCCGAGCAGTACTTC	CASSPTPGQGSEQYF
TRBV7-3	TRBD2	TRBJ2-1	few	TGTGCCAGCAGCACGGGGGGGGCGGGCAATGAGCAGTTCTTC	CASSTGGAGNEQFF
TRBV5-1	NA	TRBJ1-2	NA	TGCGCCAGCAGCTCGATTCGGGGGTCGGCGACTAACTATGGCTACACCTTC	CASSSIRGSATNYGYTF
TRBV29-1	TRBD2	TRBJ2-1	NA	TGCAGCGTTGTTAGTAGCGGGGTCCACAATGAGCAGTTCTTC	CSVVSSGVHNEQFF
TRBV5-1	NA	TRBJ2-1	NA	TGCGCCAGCAGCTCCCAGGGGACGTCCAATGAGCAGTTCTTC	CASSSQGTSNEQFF
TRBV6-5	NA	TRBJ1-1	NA	TGTGCCAGCAGTTCCCCCGGGCCCAACACTGAAGCTTTCTTT	CASSSPGPNTEAFF
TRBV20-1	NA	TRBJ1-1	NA	TGCAGTGCTATCAGGACAGCAAACACTGAAGCTTTCTTT	CSAIRTANTEAFF
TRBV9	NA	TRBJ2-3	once	TGTGCCAGCAGCTTCGGGGTTTCGAGCACAGATACGCAGTATTTT	CASSFGVSSTDTQYF
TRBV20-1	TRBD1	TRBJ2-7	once	TGCAGTGCTAGAGAGGGGACAGGCGGCAACGAGCAGTACTTC	CSAREGTGGNEQYF
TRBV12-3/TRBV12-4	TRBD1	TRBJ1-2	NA	TGTGCCAGCAGTTTAACAGGGGCGGGTGGCTACACCTTC	CASSLTGAGGYTF
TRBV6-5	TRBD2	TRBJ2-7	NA	TGTGCCAGCAGGGATACGGGACTAGCGGGAGGGGAGCAGTACTTC	CASRDTGLAGGEQYF
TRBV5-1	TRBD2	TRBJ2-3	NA	TGCGTCAGCAGCCCCGGCCCAGCGGGAGGGCCGACAGATACGCAGTATTTT	CVSSPGPAGGPTDTQYF
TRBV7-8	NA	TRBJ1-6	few	TGTGCCAGCAGCTTAGGTCGCAGGGATAATTCACCCCTCCACTTT	CASSLGRRDNSPLHF
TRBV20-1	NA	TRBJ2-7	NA	TGCAGTGCTTACCGGGACTCCTACGAGCAGTACTTC	CSAYRDSYEQYF
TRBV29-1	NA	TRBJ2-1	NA	TGCAGCGTTGAAATAGCAACCAATGGGCAGTTCTTC	CSVEIATNGQFF
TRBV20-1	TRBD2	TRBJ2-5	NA	TGCAGTGCTCCCCCTAGGACTAGCGGGAAAGAGACCCAGTACTTC	CSAPPRTSGKETQYF
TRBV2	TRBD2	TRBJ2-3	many	TGTGCCAGCGTCACAGGACTAGCGGGAGACGCAGATACGCAGTATTTT	CASVTGLAGDADTQYF
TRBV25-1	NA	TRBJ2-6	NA	TGTGCCAGCAAGAAGAGTGGGGCCAACGTCCTGACTTTC	CASKKSGANVLTF
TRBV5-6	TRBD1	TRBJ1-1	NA	TGTGCCAGCAGCTTGTTAAGTGACAGGGGGCGTACTGAAGCTTTCTTT	CASSLLSDRGRTEAFF
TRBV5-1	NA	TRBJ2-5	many	TGCGCCAGCAGCGGAGCCGGGGCAGCCGAAGAGACCCAGTACTTC	CASSGAGAAEETQYF
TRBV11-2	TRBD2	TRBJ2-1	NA	TGTGCCAGCAGCTACGCTAGCGGGAACTACAATGAGCAGTTCTTC	CASSYASGNYNEQFF
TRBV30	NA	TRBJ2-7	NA	TGTGCCTGGAGTCCCGCATACTCCTACGAGCAGTACTTC	CAWSPAYSYEQYF
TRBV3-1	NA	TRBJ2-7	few	TGTGCCAGCAGCCTCCGCCCCGGACTATTCTCCTACGAGCAGTACTTC	CASSLRPGLFSYEQYF
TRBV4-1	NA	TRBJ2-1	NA	TGCGCCAGCAGCCATGGGGCTAGCCCTTACAATGAGCAGTTCTTC	CASSHGASPYNEQFF
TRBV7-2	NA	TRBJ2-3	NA	TGTGCCAGCAGCTTTGTTGGGACAGATACGCAGTATTTT	CASSFVGTDTQYF
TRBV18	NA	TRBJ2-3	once	TGTGCCAGCTCACCAGGAACAACGGCCACAGATACGCAGTATTTT	CASSPGTTATDTQYF
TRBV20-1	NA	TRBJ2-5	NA	TGCAGTGCTAGAGATAATCGTGTCAGCGAGGGAGAGACCCAGTACTTC	CSARDNRVSEGETQYF
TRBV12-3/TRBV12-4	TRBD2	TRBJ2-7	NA	TGTGCCAGCACCCAGAGGGAGGGCTCCTACGAGCAGTACTTC	CASTQREGSYEQYF
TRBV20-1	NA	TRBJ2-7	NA	TGCAGTGCTAGGTCAGGGGACAATGAGCAGTACTTC	CSARSGDNEQYF
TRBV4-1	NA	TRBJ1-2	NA	TGCGCCAGCAGCCAAGACAGGGTTTCCTATGGCTACACCTTC	CASSQDRVSYGYTF